The clone carrying this T cell receptor (beta chain) was observed a few times. These data belong to a study of blood T cells in healthy people across ages. With a J-beta primer mix and a sample-barcoded 5' primer, a second PCR ran roughly 6 to 11 cycles. Using its own MiXCR run on the 5' RACE reads, TCRdb lists one record per CDR3 protein. The table includes over 750,000 distinct CDR3 sequences, around a quarter detected once. Trimming took 2 bases from V and 2 from J; bases not matched to a gene: 7. CDR3 size: 17 residues. Germline V gene sequence: CDR1 SGHTA, CDR2 FQGTGA. These data were likewise used in another study, on T cells of mothers and their children.

Sequenced input: blood. The V gene is TRBV7-3, the J gene TRBJ2-1; 9 bases are a match to TRBD1. This clonotype was obtained from a boy younger than 18 in good health. Here the CDR3 DNA reads TGTGCCAGCAGCTTACCGACCGGGACAGGGACCTACAATGAGCAGTTCTTC. Translating gives CASSLPTGTGTYNEQFF. The variable domain in full, with the rest retrieved from reference TRBV7-3 and TRBJ2-1, is GAGVSQTPSNKVTEKGKYVELRCDPISGHTALYWYRQSLGQGPEFLIYFQGTGAADDSGLPNDRFFAVRPEGSVSTLKIQRTERGDSAVYLCASSLPTGTGTYNEQFFGPGTRLTVL.